The source of this T cell receptor beta chain is a study of vaccination effects on CD4 cells after COVID-19. Points from the study as a whole: The study dataset contains few convalescent patients and includes no early post-infection timepoints.

Trimming cost V 7 bases and J 5 bases, with 19 bases left between them. Germline V gene lookup returns CDR1 SQVTM and CDR2 ANQGSEA. The CDR3 covers 14 residues. Antigen-specific CD4+ T cell clonotypes were called by their expansion after viral peptide-pool culture in ViraFEST. Following a roughly 9-day culture, CD4+ T cells were purified. Absence of prior SARS-CoV-2 infection characterized the vaccine recipients, who showed negative nucleocapsid antibodies. The protocol was immunoSEQ multiplex PCR, while the TCRdb copy is restricted to in-frame clones and leaves out a portion. The profile shows fewer than 65,000 clones, less than 80% of them singletons. Concerning this clone itself: What it binds is unknown.

V and J are TRBV29-1 and TRBJ2-3, with D perhaps TRBD1 (7 bases). The receptor was isolated from a human donor who received a COVID-19 vaccine. The sample consisted of CD4+ T cells from PBMCs cultured with HCoV-OC43 spike peptides, taken before COVID-19 vaccination. Indicated subset: HCoV-OC43 spike overlapping peptide pool stimulation. In DNA form, the CDR3 reads TGCAGCGGAGGGTTGGGGCAGGGGGGAGATACGCAGTATTTT. Amino acids: CSGGLGQGGDTQYF.